The sequence of this T cell receptor (beta chain) was determined in a study of T cells of healthy individuals. TCRdb reanalysed the 5' RACE reads using MiXCR and keeps one entry per CDR3 protein. The sample gives tens of thousands of distinct CDR3 sequences, about 16% of which show up once; approximately 4.8% is in the top ten. V was trimmed by 7 bases and J by 3 bases, leaving 16 bases between them. Germline CDR1 MNHEY, CDR2 SVGEGT. The CDR3 runs to 15 residues. The receptor comes from a human donor in good health. The rearrangement joins TRBV6-2 or TRBV6-3 to TRBJ2-1; weak D call: TRBD2 (5 bases). This CDR3 is CASTPRSGNYNEQFF. CDR3 in DNA: TGTGCCAGCACCCCGAGGAGCGGAAACTACAATGAGCAGTTCTTC.